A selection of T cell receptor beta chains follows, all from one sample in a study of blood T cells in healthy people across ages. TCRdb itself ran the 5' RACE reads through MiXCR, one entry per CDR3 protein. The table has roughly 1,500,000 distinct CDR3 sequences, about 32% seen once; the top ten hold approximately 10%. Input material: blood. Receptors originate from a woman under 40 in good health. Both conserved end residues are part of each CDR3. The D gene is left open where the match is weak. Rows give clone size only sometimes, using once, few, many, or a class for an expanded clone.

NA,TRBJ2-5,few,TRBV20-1,CSAETGPAGETQYF,TGCAGTGCTGAAACAGGGCCCGCCGGGGAGACCCAGTACTTC
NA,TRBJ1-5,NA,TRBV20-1,CSARDPGASNQLQHF,TGCAGTGCTAGAGATCCCGGGGCTAGCAATCAGCTCCAGCATTTT
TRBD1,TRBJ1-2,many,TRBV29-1,CSVEATGENYGYTF,TGCAGCGTTGAGGCGACAGGGGAAAACTATGGCTACACCTTC
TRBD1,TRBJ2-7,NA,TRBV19,CASRPTGSGEQYF,TGTGCCAGTAGGCCGACAGGGTCGGGCGAGCAGTACTTC
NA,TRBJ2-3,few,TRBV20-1,CSARGILTEDSTDTQYF,TGCAGTGCTAGGGGTATTCTAACGGAAGATAGCACAGATACGCAGTATTTT
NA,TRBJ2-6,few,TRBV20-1,CSAKTAGANVLTF,TGCAGTGCTAAAACAGCGGGGGCCAACGTCCTGACTTTC
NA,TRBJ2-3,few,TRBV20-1,CSARDAGSGTDTQYF,TGCAGTGCTAGAGACGCGGGATCTGGCACAGATACGCAGTATTTT
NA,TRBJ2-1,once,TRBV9,CASSALGDEQFF,TGTGCCAGCAGCGCCCTGGGGGACGAGCAGTTCTTC
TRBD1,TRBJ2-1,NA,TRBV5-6,CDSSLDQGAVYNEQFF,TGTGACAGCAGCTTGGATCAGGGGGCAGTCTACAATGAGCAGTTCTTC
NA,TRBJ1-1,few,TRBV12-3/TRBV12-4,CASSWGRAEAFF,TGTGCCAGCAGTTGGGGAAGGGCTGAAGCTTTCTTT
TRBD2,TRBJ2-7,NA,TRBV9,CASSNSGGEQYF,TGTGCCAGCAGCAACAGCGGGGGCGAGCAGTACTTC
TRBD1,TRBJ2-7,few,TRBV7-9,CASSFPTGQNEQYF,TGTGCCAGCAGCTTCCCCACGGGACAGAACGAGCAGTACTTC
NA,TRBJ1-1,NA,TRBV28,CASVMNTEAFF,TGTGCCAGCGTTATGAACACTGAAGCTTTCTTT
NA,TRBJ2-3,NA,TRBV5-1,CASSPRGALLTDTQYF,TGCGCCAGCAGCCCCCGGGGGGCTCTCCTCACAGATACGCAGTATTTT
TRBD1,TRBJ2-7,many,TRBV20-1,CSASGQGAGEQYF,TGCAGTGCTAGTGGACAGGGGGCAGGGGAGCAGTACTTC
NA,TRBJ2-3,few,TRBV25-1,CASSEVTGEGDTQYF,TGTGCCAGCAGTGAAGTGACAGGAGAAGGAGATACGCAGTATTTT
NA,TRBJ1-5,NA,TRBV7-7,CASSLGEGRISNQPQHF,TGTGCCAGCAGCTTAGGGGAGGGGCGGATTAGCAATCAGCCCCAGCATTTT
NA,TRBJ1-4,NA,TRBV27,CASAGLGVTTNEKLFF,TGTGCCAGCGCTGGGTTGGGGGTTACAACTAATGAAAAACTGTTTTTT
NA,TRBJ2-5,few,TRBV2,CASSEGYRQETQYF,TGTGCCAGCAGTGAAGGGTACCGCCAAGAGACCCAGTACTTC
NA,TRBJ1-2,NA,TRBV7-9,CASSLSTGPYGYTF,TGTGCCAGCAGCTTATCGACAGGCCCATATGGCTACACCTTC
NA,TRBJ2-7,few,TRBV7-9,CASSHFGVGHEQYF,TGTGCCAGCAGTCACTTTGGGGTAGGCCACGAGCAGTACTTC
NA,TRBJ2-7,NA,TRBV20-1,CSARLVSSYEQYF,TGCAGTGCTCGCTTGGTAAGCTCCTACGAGCAGTACTTC
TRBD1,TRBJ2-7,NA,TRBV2,CASSDPGQGVSYEQYF,TGTGCCAGCAGTGATCCGGGACAGGGGGTCTCCTACGAGCAGTACTTC
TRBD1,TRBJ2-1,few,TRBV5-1,CASSLGGTGGDEQFF,TGCGCCAGCAGCTTGGGGGGGACAGGGGGAGATGAGCAGTTCTTC
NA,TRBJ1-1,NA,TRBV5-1,CASSLAVGAGNTEAFF,TGCGCCAGCAGCTTGGCCGTCGGCGCAGGCAACACTGAAGCTTTCTTT